One and the same sample provided the 13 T cell receptor beta chains below, sequenced in a study of cytomegalovirus exposure and HLA in healthy donors. Primers: 60 Vbeta forward and 13 Jbeta reverse. The method was immunoSEQ multiplex PCR; TCRdb's version includes in-frame clones alone and lacks a portion of them. Here the sample spans approximately 59,000 clones, approximately 70% being singletons. Sequencing was performed on PBMCs. Receptors were obtained from a man in his forties in good health and CMV-seropositive.

The V call is TRBV7-9, the J call TRBJ2-7; 7 bases agree with TRBD1. This CDR3 comprises 15 residues. CDR1 and CDR2 (germline): SEHNR, FQNEAQ (reference sequence). V shed 1 base, J shed 2 bases, and the junction held 5 bases outside the gene matches. CDR3: CASSLGQGVAYEQYF. CDR3 in DNA: TGTGCCAGCAGCTTAGGGCAGGGGGTGGCCTACGAGCAGTACTTC.

The J gene is TRBJ2-2, the V gene TRBV18, with 13 bases lining up with TRBD2. V lost 0 bases to trimming and J lost 2 bases; unmatched junction nucleotides: 6. Germline V gives CDR1 KGHSH, CDR2 LQKENI. The CDR3 contains 19 residues. The CDR3 protein is CASSPPRTSGGRNTGELFF. In DNA form, the CDR3 reads TGTGCCAGCTCACCACCGAGGACTAGCGGGGGAAGAAACACCGGGGAGCTGTTTTTT.

CDR3 sequence reads: CATSIGQGNYGYTF. CDR3 DNA: TGTGCCACCAGCATTGGACAGGGAAACTATGGCTACACCTTC. J is TRBJ1-2 and V is TRBV15; 8 bases are a match to TRBD1. CDR1 LNHNV and CDR2 YYDKDF come from the germline V gene (reference sequence). The CDR3 runs 14 residues. With 4 bases clipped from V and 2 bases from J, the junction kept 3 bases outside the gene matches. Full variable domain (outside the CDR3, taken from reference TRBV15 and TRBJ1-2): DAMVIQNPRYQVTQFGKPVTLSCSQTLNHNVMYWYQQKSSQAPKLLFHYYDKDFNNEADTPDNFQSRRPNTSFCFLDIRSPGLGDTAMYLCATSIGQGNYGYTFGSGTRLTVV.

V and J are TRBV9 and TRBJ2-3, with TRBD2 matching 14 bases. Germline trimming cut 3 bases from V and 3 bases from J; bases unmatched to any gene: 9. The CDR3 has 18 amino acids. Germline assignment: CDR1 SGDLS and CDR2 YYNGEE. CDR3 in amino acids: CASSEGTSGGLGTDTQYF. The CDR3 coding sequence is TGTGCCAGCAGCGAAGGGACTAGCGGGGGCCTGGGTACAGATACGCAGTATTTT.

This clone was counted a single time. CDR3 sequence reads: CASSQVRRGEAFF. CDR3 bases: TGTGCCAGCAGCCAAGTTAGACGGGGTGAAGCTTTCTTT. The chain combines TRBV14 with TRBJ1-1, with D unclear. From germline, CDR1 is SGHDN and CDR2 FVKESK. Deletions cut 1 base from V and 7 bases from J, with 10 bases between. The length of the CDR3 is 13 residues.

In DNA, the CDR3 is TGTGCCTGGAGTGTTCAGCGGGGTAGGACAGATACGCAGTATTTT. Its protein product is CAWSVQRGRTDTQYF. The chain has TRBV30 and TRBJ2-3, with 7 bases that match TRBD2. The CDR3 is made up of 15 amino acids. The V and J ends lost 0 bases and 3 bases, in that order; junction bases with no gene match: 6. CDR1 and CDR2 (germline): GTSNPN, SVGIG (reference sequence).

The chain couples TRBV10-3 to TRBJ2-5; D might be TRBD1 (7 bases). Judging by the DNA end, TRBJ2-7 fits better; the J call may be wrong. The germline gives CDR1 ENHRY, CDR2 SYGVKD. This CDR3 contains 15 residues. CDR3 in amino acids: CAISELRQGAGEQYF. DNA for the CDR3: TGTGCCATCAGTGAGCTTAGACAGGGAGCGGGCGAGCAGTACTTC.

The chain links TRBV5-8 to TRBJ1-5; no firm D call. The CDR3 runs 15 residues. The germline V gene encodes CDR1 SGHTS and CDR2 YDEGEE. V dropped 3 bases and J dropped 6 bases, with 16 bases sitting between them. DNA for the CDR3: TGTGCCAGCAGCTACACGGGTGATATGGCTCAGCCCCAGCATTTT. Residues: CASSYTGDMAQPQHF.

The genes are TRBV7-2 and TRBJ2-7; D is ambiguous. Looked up from germline, CDR1 is SGHTA and CDR2 is FQGNSA. Deletions cut 1 base from V and 3 bases from J, with 10 bases between. The CDR3 consists of 14 residues. The CDR3 DNA is TGTGCCAGCAGCTTAGAATGGCAGAACTACGAGCAGTACTTC. Translating it yields CASSLEWQNYEQYF.

This chain links TRBV14 with TRBJ2-3; 7 nucleotides match TRBD2. V trimming: 8 bases; J trimming: 1 base; junction bases outside the gene matches: 12. The germline CDR1 and CDR2 sequences are SGHDN and FVKESK. The CDR3 consists of 16 residues. CDR3: CASSGGFDYGTDTQYF. CDR3 coding DNA: TGTGCCAGCTCGGGGGGATTCGATTATGGCACAGATACGCAGTATTTT.

V is TRBV5-1 and J is TRBJ2-1, with TRBD1 identical over 11 bases. The CDR3 has 15 residues. Germline values: CDR1 SGHRS, CDR2 YFSETQ. With 5 bases clipped from V and 6 bases from J, the junction kept 7 bases outside the gene matches. CDR3 coding DNA: TGCGCCAGCAGTTACGGACAGGGGGCGGGCAATGAGCAGTTCTTC. This codes for CASSYGQGAGNEQFF.

J is TRBJ1-2 and V is TRBV4-3, with D possibly matching TRBD1 (5 bases). Per the germline V gene, CDR1 is LGHNA and CDR2 is YSLEER. Trimming removed 0 bases at V and 7 bases at J, with 15 bases between. The CDR3 extends over 15 amino acids. The CDR3 loop is CASSQEEAGVGGYTF. The CDR3, as DNA: TGCGCCAGCAGCCAAGAGGAAGCGGGGGTTGGTGGCTACACCTTC.

The chain is built from TRBV30 and TRBJ2-3, with 7 bases matching TRBD2. J gave up 4 bases and V 0 bases, and 4 bases lay outside the gene matches. The length of the CDR3 is 14 residues. Per the germline V gene, CDR1 is GTSNPN and CDR2 is SVGIG (reference sequence). CDR3 amino acids: CAWSVEAGADTQYF. Written as DNA, the CDR3 is TGTGCCTGGAGTGTAGAGGCGGGGGCAGATACGCAGTATTTT.